This is a list of T cell receptor beta chains from one sample in a study of T cells in Graves' hyperthyroidism and ophthalmopathy. TCRdb ran MiXCR on the multiplex PCR reads and lists one entry per CDR3 protein. The table records tens of thousands of distinct CDR3 sequences, about 53% of them present only once. Sequenced material: blood. The origin of the receptors is a woman aged 55-70 years with Graves' ophthalmopathy. Both conserved end residues are part of each CDR3. D genes are given only for firm matches. A clone size is listed for some rows: how often the clone was seen (once, few, many), or a class if it is expanded.

>TRBJ2-1|17|TRBD2|-|TRBV7-2
CASSISGRGSSYNEQFF
TGTGCCAGCAGCATTAGCGGGAGGGGGAGCTCCTACAATGAGCAGTTCTTC
>TRBJ2-7|14|TRBD2|many|TRBV12-3/TRBV12-4
CASSWTSVSYEQYF
TGTGCCAGCAGTTGGACTAGTGTCTCCTACGAGCAGTACTTC
>TRBJ2-5|15|-|few|TRBV24-1
CATSSTGHLQETQYF
TGTGCCACCAGTAGTACAGGCCACCTACAAGAGACCCAGTACTTC
>TRBJ2-2|11|-|few|TRBV20-1
CSAPGTGELFF
TGCAGTGCTCCCGGGACAGGGGAGCTGTTTTTT
>TRBJ2-2|11|TRBD2|few|TRBV12-3/TRBV12-4
CASSLSRGAFF
TGTGCCAGCAGTTTATCGCGGGGGGCGTTTTTT
>TRBJ2-5|12|-|-|TRBV5-6
CANSLGGETQYF
TGTGCCAACAGCTTAGGCGGAGAGACCCAGTACTTC
>TRBJ2-7|14|TRBD2|-|TRBV20-1
CRVASGRIYYEQYF
TGCAGGGTCGCTAGCGGGAGGATCTATTACGAGCAGTACTTC
>TRBJ2-6|15|-|many|TRBV19
CASSIGHSGANVLTF
TGTGCCAGTAGTATAGGCCACTCTGGGGCCAACGTCCTGACTTTC
>TRBJ2-5|10|-|-|TRBV20-1
CSARPGTQYF
TGCAGTGCTAGACCGGGGACCCAGTACTTC
>TRBJ2-1|16|TRBD1|-|TRBV20-1
CSAPGTGESQYNEQFF
TGCAGTGCCCCCGGGACAGGGGAGAGCCAGTACAATGAGCAGTTCTTC
>TRBJ2-1|19|TRBD1|many|TRBV5-1
CASRPAGTGRGFNYNEQFF
TGCGCCAGCAGGCCCGCCGGGACAGGGAGAGGGTTTAACTACAATGAGCAGTTCTTC
>TRBJ2-3|16|-|many|TRBV7-9
CASSFESWTSTDTQYF
TGTGCCAGCAGCTTCGAGAGTTGGACTAGCACAGATACGCAGTATTTT
>TRBJ1-5|17|-|-|TRBV6-5
CASSYGGEEGGNQPQHF
TGTGCCAGCAGTTACGGGGGAGAGGAGGGGGGCAATCAGCCCCAGCATTTT
>TRBJ2-2|18|-|-|TRBV2
CASSRRGMGSGNTGELFF
TGTGCCAGCAGTCGCCGGGGAATGGGCTCTGGAAACACCGGGGAGCTGTTTTTT
>TRBJ2-2|15|-|many|TRBV5-5
CASSTPLTGVGELFF
TGTGCCAGCAGCACCCCCCTCACGGGGGTAGGGGAGCTGTTTTTT
>TRBJ2-1|11|-|-|TRBV19
CASSTRDSQFF
TGTGCCAGTAGTACACGGGACTCGCAGTTCTTC
>TRBJ2-7|13|-|many|TRBV5-1
CASSSQGLSEQYF
TGCGCCAGCAGCTCACAGGGCCTCAGCGAGCAGTACTTC
>TRBJ2-1|11|-|once|TRBV19
CAGKERCGQFF
TGTGCCGGTAAGGAGCGGTGTGGGCAGTTCTTC
>TRBJ1-2|14|-|-|TRBV25-1
CASSEPGRNYGYTF
TGTGCCAGCAGTGAACCGGGGAGGAACTATGGCTACACCTTC
>TRBJ1-1|16|-|many|TRBV4-1
CASSQAQVQASAEAFF
TGCGCCAGCAGCCAAGCTCAAGTACAGGCGAGCGCTGAAGCTTTCTTT
>TRBJ1-1|14|TRBD1|-|TRBV4-1
CASSQDSGGTEAFF
TGCGCCAGCAGCCAAGATTCAGGGGGCACTGAAGCTTTCTTT
>TRBJ2-1|16|TRBD2|many|TRBV20-1
CSARPLRLAGLNEQFF
TGCAGTGCTAGACCCCTTAGACTAGCGGGACTCAATGAGCAGTTCTTC
>TRBJ2-1|17|TRBD2|-|TRBV10-1
CASSRPIAGGAYNEQFF
TGCGCCAGCAGCAGACCAATAGCGGGGGGGGCGTACAATGAGCAGTTCTTC
>TRBJ1-1|15|-|-|TRBV7-3
CASSREGQGLTEAFF
TGTGCCAGCAGCCGAGAGGGGCAGGGCCTCACTGAAGCTTTCTTT
>TRBJ2-5|14|-|many|TRBV5-4
CASSLAGRQETQYF
TGTGCCAGCAGCTTGGCCGGGCGACAAGAGACCCAGTACTTC
>TRBJ1-2|14|TRBD1|-|TRBV5-6
CASSLLRDRYGYTF
TGTGCCAGCAGCTTGCTTAGGGACAGATATGGCTACACCTTC
>TRBJ2-3|15|TRBD2|-|TRBV15
CATSREREGTDTQYF
TGTGCCACCAGCAGAGAGCGGGAGGGCACAGATACGCAGTATTTT
>TRBJ1-2|16|-|many|TRBV11-2
CASSPIKGVSNYGYTF
TGTGCCAGCAGCCCAATAAAGGGGGTCAGTAACTATGGCTACACCTTC
>TRBJ1-1|14|TRBD1|-|TRBV7-2
CASSLGTATGAAFF
TGTGCCAGCAGCTTAGGTACGGCGACAGGGGCCGCTTTCTTT
>TRBJ2-7|15|-|-|TRBV5-1
CASSLAQQGGNEQYF
TGCGCCAGCAGCTTGGCCCAGCAGGGTGGGAACGAGCAGTACTTC
>TRBJ2-7|14|-|-|TRBV29-1
CSFIPQVPTYEQHF
TGCAGTTTTATTCCCCAGGTTCCCACCTACGAGCAGCACTTC
>TRBJ2-7|13|-|medium-sized|TRBV7-8
CASSGRGRDEQYF
TGTGCCAGCAGCGGACGAGGGCGGGACGAGCAGTACTTC
>TRBJ2-5|12|-|many|TRBV14
CASSQGGETQYF
TGTGCCAGCAGCCAAGGAGGGGAGACCCAGTACTTC
>TRBJ2-7|12|TRBD2|-|TRBV20-1
CSASGRIHEQYF
TGCAGTGCTAGCGGGAGGATCCACGAGCAGTACTTC
>TRBJ1-2|19|TRBD1|-|TRBV3-1
CASSQDRSGTGGRVYGYTF
TGTGCCAGCAGCCAAGATAGGTCCGGGACAGGGGGTCGGGTCTATGGCTACACCTTC
>TRBJ1-5|16|TRBD1|-|TRBV5-4
CASSLGGQGSNQPQHF
TGTGCCAGCAGCTTGGGTGGACAGGGGTCCAATCAGCCCCAGCATTTT
>TRBJ2-7|16|-|many|TRBV3-1
CASSQDYSGNTYEQYF
TGTGCCAGCAGCCAAGATTACTCCGGGAATACCTACGAGCAGTACTTC
>TRBJ2-1|13|-|-|TRBV19
CASRDGGTNEQFF
TGTGCCAGTAGAGATGGTGGAACCAATGAGCAGTTCTTC
>TRBJ2-3|15|TRBD1|many|TRBV10-3
CAATGTGGGTDTQYF
TGTGCCGCAACCGGGACAGGGGGTGGCACAGATACGCAGTATTTT
>TRBJ2-3|15|-|many|TRBV5-1
CASREGYTSADTQYF
TGCGCCAGCAGGGAGGGCTACACATCAGCAGATACGCAGTATTTT
>TRBJ2-1|15|TRBD2|many|TRBV5-1
CASSLDGGDYNEQFF
TGCGCCAGCAGCTTGGATGGGGGGGACTACAATGAGCAGTTCTTC
>TRBJ1-6|9|-|-|TRBV19
CASSTPLHF
TGTGCCAGTAGTACACCCCTCCACTTT
>TRBJ2-7|15|-|-|TRBV5-1
CASGLERGSPYEQYF
TGCGCCAGCGGCTTGGAACGGGGTTCCCCCTACGAGCAGTACTTC
>TRBJ2-1|14|TRBD2|-|TRBV20-1
CSARETSGSHEQFF
TGCAGTGCTAGAGAGACTAGCGGGAGCCATGAGCAGTTCTTC
>TRBJ2-1|15|TRBD1|-|TRBV20-1
CSARAGTGVGGEQFF
TGCAGTGCTAGAGCCGGGACAGGGGTAGGAGGTGAGCAGTTCTTC
>TRBJ1-2|19|-|-|TRBV7-5
CISVLVVYPPTGNGYGYTF
-
>TRBJ1-3|14|-|many|TRBV6-2/TRBV6-3
CASHRSLLGNTIYF
TGTGCCAGTCACCGGAGCCTCCTAGGAAACACCATATATTTT
>TRBJ2-6|16|TRBD1|-|TRBV7-9
CASSLQGVDGANVLTF
TGTGCCAGCAGCTTGCAGGGGGTAGACGGGGCCAACGTCCTGACTTTC
>TRBJ2-7|13|-|-|TRBV7-3
CASSLDSAREQYF
TGTGCCAGCAGCTTAGATTCCGCACGAGAGCAGTACTTC
>TRBJ2-3|13|TRBD2|many|TRBV18
CASRSGDTDTQYF
TGTGCCAGCCGAAGCGGGGACACAGATACGCAGTATTTT
>TRBJ2-7|12|-|-|TRBV5-4
CASSQFGSEQYF
TGTGCCAGCAGCCAATTCGGGAGCGAGCAGTACTTC
>TRBJ2-2|13|-|-|TRBV11-2
CASRDRSSDELFF
TGTGCCAGCAGGGACAGATCCAGCGATGAGCTGTTTTTT
>TRBJ2-7|15|TRBD1|few|TRBV18
CASSLAGTGNYEQYF
TGTGCCAGCTCATTGGCCGGGACAGGGAATTACGAGCAGTACTTC
>TRBJ1-1|16|TRBD1|many|TRBV11-3
CASSFWAGQEEAEAFF
TGTGCCAGCAGCTTCTGGGCCGGACAGGAGGAGGCTGAAGCTTTCTTT
>TRBJ1-6|16|TRBD1|-|TRBV2
CASDRDSSSYNSPLHF
TGTGCCAGCGACAGGGATAGCAGCTCCTATAATTCACCCCTCCACTTT
>TRBJ2-5|16|-|-|TRBV20-1
CSAREDRRAGQETQYF
TGCAGTGCTAGAGAAGACCGCCGAGCGGGCCAAGAGACCCAGTACTTC
>TRBJ2-3|14|TRBD1|-|TRBV20-1
CSADRGLNTDTQYF
TGCAGTGCTGACAGGGGATTAAACACAGATACGCAGTATTTT
>TRBJ1-5|15|-|-|TRBV30
CAWSVGGNSNQPQHF
TGTGCCTGGAGTGTAGGGGGGAATAGCAATCAGCCCCAGCATTTT
>TRBJ1-1|14|-|-|TRBV2
CACMPGPWNTEAFF
TGTGCCTGCATGCCCGGGCCTTGGAACACTGAAGCTTTCTTT